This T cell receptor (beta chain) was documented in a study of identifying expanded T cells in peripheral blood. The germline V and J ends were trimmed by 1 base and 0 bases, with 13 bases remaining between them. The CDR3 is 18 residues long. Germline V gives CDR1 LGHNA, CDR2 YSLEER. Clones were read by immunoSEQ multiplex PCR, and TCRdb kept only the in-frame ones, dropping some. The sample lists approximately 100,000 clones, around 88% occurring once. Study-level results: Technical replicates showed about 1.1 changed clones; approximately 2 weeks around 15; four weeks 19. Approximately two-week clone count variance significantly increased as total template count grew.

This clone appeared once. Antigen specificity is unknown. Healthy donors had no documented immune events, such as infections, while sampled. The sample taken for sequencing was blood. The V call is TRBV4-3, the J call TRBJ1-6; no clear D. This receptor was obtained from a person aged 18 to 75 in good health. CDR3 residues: CASSQAGSESSYNSPLHF. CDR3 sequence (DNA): TGCGCCAGCAGCCAAGCCGGGTCTGAGAGCTCCTATAATTCACCCCTCCACTTT.